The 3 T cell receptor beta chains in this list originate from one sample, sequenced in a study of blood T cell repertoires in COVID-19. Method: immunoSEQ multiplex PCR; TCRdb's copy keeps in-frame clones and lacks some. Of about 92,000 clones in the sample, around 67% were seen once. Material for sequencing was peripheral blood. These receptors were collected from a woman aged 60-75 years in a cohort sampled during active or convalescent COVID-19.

CDR3 sequence: CASSLGTGAAKNIQYF. The CDR3, as DNA: TGTGCCAGCAGCCTCGGGACAGGGGCGGCCAAAAACATTCAGTACTTC. This sequence joins TRBV11-2 and TRBJ2-4; the match to TRBD1 covers 10 bases. Germline CDR1 reads SGHAT; CDR2 reads FQNNGV. The CDR3 sequence is 16 residues long. Losses at the gene ends were 5 bases for V and 1 base for J; bases not matched to a gene: 5.

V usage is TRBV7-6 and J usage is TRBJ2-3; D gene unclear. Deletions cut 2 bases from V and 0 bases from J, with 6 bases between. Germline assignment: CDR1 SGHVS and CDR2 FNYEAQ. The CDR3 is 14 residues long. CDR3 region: CASSLRSSTDTQYF. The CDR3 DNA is TGTGCCAGCAGCTTACGTAGCAGCACAGATACGCAGTATTTT. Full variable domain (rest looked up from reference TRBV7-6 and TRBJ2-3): GAGVSQSPRYKVTKRGQDVALRCDPISGHVSLYWYRQALGQGPEFLTYFNYEAQQDKSGLPNDRFSAERPEGSISTLTIQRTEQRDSAMYRCASSLRSSTDTQYFGPGTRLTVL.

The CDR3 region is CASSADRGGETQYF. The DNA for the CDR3 is TGTGCCAGCAGCGCGGACAGGGGGGGGGAGACCCAGTACTTC. The J gene is TRBJ2-5, the V gene TRBV5-4, with 10 bases aligning to TRBD1. The CDR3 loop spans 14 amino acids. CDR1 is SGHNT and CDR2 is YYREEE in the germline V gene (reference sequence). V lost 4 bases, J lost 5 bases, and 5 bases stayed unmatched.